This TCR beta chain was documented in a study of response to subunit inactivated influenza vaccine. General study points: The authors put forward the suggestion that each seasonal influenza vaccination may bring in only a limited number of new T cells.

From the RT-PCR reads, TCRdb called clonotypes with MiXCR, one entry per CDR3 protein. This sample yields some 640,000 distinct CDR3 sequences, of which around 14% are seen a single time; around 6.5% belongs to the top ten. This clonotype was detected ten times or more. Its antigen is unidentified. After removal of 7 bases from V and 3 bases from J, the junction contained 9 bases not matched to a gene. The CDR3 has 14 residues. Germline V gene sequence: CDR1 DFQATT, CDR2 SNEGSKA (reference sequence). The sequencing here drew on PBMCs from blood, taken roughly 2 weeks before vaccination. The chain employs TRBV20-1 and TRBJ2-3; 8 nucleotides align to TRBD1. The TCR originated in a man between 50 and 59 years old who received an inactivated influenza vaccine. The CDR3 is CSVPDRAKTDTQYF. CDR3 sequence (DNA): TGCAGTGTACCGGACAGGGCGAAGACAGATACGCAGTATTTT.